One and the same sample provided the 10 T cell receptor beta chains below, sequenced in a study of regulatory T cells in long-lasting Graves disease (dated by TCRdb to the early 2020s). Taken with the paper, the label for time point translates to: newly diagnosed GD, antithyroid drugs for less than 3 months. RNA was extracted from PBMCs in TRIzol for both TCR sequencing and RNA sequencing. Library method: multiplex PCR. Sequencing relied on an Illumina HiSeq 4000. TCR beta libraries were built with iRepertoire HTBI primers and Arm-PCR amplification of CDR3 regions. TCRdb applied fastp at Q25 and MiXCR to the public reads, then kept only in-frame beta chains. Rows matching on CDR3 protein sequence are summarized as one entry with the most common DNA and genes. This sample holds about 520,000 distinct CDR3 sequences; around 12% were observed only once. The top ten clonotypes cover around 10% of the sample.

This sample also appeared in a second study, on T cells in Graves' hyperthyroidism and ophthalmopathy.

Sequencing was performed on peripheral blood mononuclear cells (PBMCs), taken at new diagnosis, from a patient treated with antithyroid drugs. The source is a woman aged 30 to 39 with Graves disease. Donor details come from another sample of the same person, matched by shared clones.

This clonotype showed up many times. The chain employs TRBV12-3 or TRBV12-4 and TRBJ1-6, with D possibly matching TRBD1 (6 bases). The CDR3 is 15 residues long. Trimming removed 7 bases from V and 6 bases from J, with 16 bases in between. This CDR3 reads CASTREGGTNSPLHF. Written as DNA, the CDR3 is TGTGCCAGCACCAGGGAGGGGGGGACTAATTCACCCCTCCACTTT.

This chain uses TRBV6-1 with TRBJ1-1, with D unclear. V was pared by 3 bases and J by 3 bases, with 14 bases between. The CDR3 totals 15 residues. Per germline, CDR1 MNHNS and CDR2 SASEGT. CDR3: CASSEISTTDTEAFF. As DNA, the CDR3 is TGTGCCAGCAGTGAGATTTCAACGACGGACACTGAAGCTTTCTTT.

This clonotype showed up just a few times. CDR3: CSARDVTGAFYGYTF. In DNA form, the CDR3 reads TGCAGTGCTAGAGATGTTACAGGAGCCTTTTATGGCTACACCTTC. The V and J genes are TRBV20-1 and TRBJ1-2, with D maybe TRBD1 (5 bases). The germline V gene has CDR1 DFQATT and CDR2 SNEGSKA (reference sequence). This CDR3 spans 15 amino acids. The germline V and J ends were trimmed by 0 bases and 5 bases, with 16 bases remaining between them.

This clonotype was seen only a few times. The chain recombines TRBV9 with TRBJ1-3; TRBD1 is a possible D gene (5 bases). The length of the CDR3 is 16 residues. The germline CDR1 and CDR2 sequences are SGDLS and YYNGEE. Trimming took off 0 bases at V and 4 bases at J, with 14 bases between the two ends. The CDR3 spells CASSVGSPGSGNTIYF. CDR3 DNA sequence: TGTGCCAGCAGCGTAGGAAGCCCAGGGTCAGGAAACACCATATATTTT.

As to this clonotype: With a much larger clone just one base away, this may be a read error. The rearrangement uses TRBV19 and TRBJ2-1, with 7 bases that match TRBD2. Germline V gene sequence: CDR1 LNHDA, CDR2 SQIVND (reference sequence). This CDR3 comprises 13 residues. Losses at the gene ends were 8 bases for V and 10 bases for J; bases not matched to a gene: 11. The CDR3 DNA is TGTGCCAGTGGTGGCCCTACTAGCGACGAGCAGTTCTTC. Its translation is CASGGPTSDEQFF.

For the CDR3, the DNA is TGCAGCGGAGGGGATACTGAAGCTTTCTTT. Translation: CSGGDTEAFF. This chain connects TRBV29-1 to TRBJ1-1; possibly TRBD1 for D (5 bases). Germline V gene sequence: CDR1 SQVTM, CDR2 ANQGSEA. The V gene lost 7 bases and the J gene lost 5 bases, with 8 bases spanning the gap. The CDR3 has 10 amino acids.

At least ten counts were recorded for this clonotype. The rearrangement joins TRBV19 to TRBJ2-1; D possibly corresponds to TRBD1 (7 bases). Germline V gene lookup returns CDR1 LNHDA and CDR2 SQIVND (reference sequence). V was shortened by 6 bases and J by 6 bases, with 18 bases between the two germline ends. The CDR3 totals 15 residues. The CDR3 DNA reads TGTGCCAGTAGATACGGAGGGGGCTCGGGCAATGAGCAGTTCTTC. Translating gives CASRYGGGSGNEQFF.

The V gene is TRBV19, the J gene TRBJ1-1, with D perhaps matching TRBD1 (6 bases). The CDR3 sequence is 15 residues long. Germline-derived CDR1 and CDR2 are LNHDA and SQIVND (reference sequence). Between the trimmed V and J ends, which lost 3 bases and 0 bases, there was a span of 11 bases. The CDR3 DNA reads TGTGCCAGTAGTATTGACAGGCCGTTGAACACTGAAGCTTTCTTT. Its protein is CASSIDRPLNTEAFF.

Remarks on this clonotype: A clone one base away is much larger, so this may be a read error. Since the CDR3 does not end with the conserved phenylalanine or tryptophan, this likely comes from a read error. V gene TRBV14 combines with J gene TRBJ2-5; 10 bases are shared with TRBD1. The junction had 6 bases not matched to a gene; V was cut back by 4 bases and J by 4 bases. Germline V lookup: CDR1 SGHDN, CDR2 FVKESK. CDR3 size: 15 residues. CDR3 in amino acids: CASSLLTGGRETQYC. DNA of the CDR3: TGTGCCAGCAGCCTCCTGACAGGGGGCAGAGAGACCCAGTACTGC.

As regards this clonotype: A far larger clone lies a single base away; this is likely a read error. The CDR3: CASSSRVGDEQYF. CDR3 DNA: TGTGCCAGCAGCTCCAGGGTAGGGGATGAGCAGTACTTC. V is TRBV7-2 and J is TRBJ2-7; D might be TRBD1 (5 bases). From germline, CDR1 is SGHTA and CDR2 FQGNSA. Trimming removed 4 bases from V and 7 bases from J, with 14 bases in between. The CDR3 totals 13 residues. The full variable domain, its missing parts supplied by reference TRBV7-2 and TRBJ2-7, is GAGVSQSPSNKVTEKGKDVELRCDPISGHTALYWYRQSLGQGLEFLIYFQGNSAPDKSGLPSDRFSAERTGGSVSTLTIQRTQQEDSAVYLCASSSRVGDEQYFGPGTRLTVT.